The sequence of this T cell receptor (beta chain) was determined in a study of Tregs in tolerant kidney transplant recipients. Study outcomes and limitations: This study did not directly address biological reproducibility.

Using immunoSEQ multiplex PCR, the repertoire was profiled, and TCRdb retains in-frame clones only, with some absent. The sample has around 61,000 clones, about 86% seen once. As to this clone: The antigen remains unidentified.

The CDR3 extends over 15 amino acids. Trimming stripped 3 bases from V and 1 base from J, with 12 bases between. Germline V lookup: CDR1 ENHRY, CDR2 SYGVKD. Unstimulated Tregs (CD4+CD25+CD127-) and CD4+CD25- non-Tregs were sorted from PBMCs. The receptor's source is a human donor in good health. This chain uses TRBV10-3 with TRBJ1-2; no reliable D call. Sample: CD4+ T cells from blood. The CDR3 nucleotides are TGTGCCATCAGTGAAGGACTTACCTATAACTATGGCTACACCTTC. Its translation is CAISEGLTYNYGYTF.